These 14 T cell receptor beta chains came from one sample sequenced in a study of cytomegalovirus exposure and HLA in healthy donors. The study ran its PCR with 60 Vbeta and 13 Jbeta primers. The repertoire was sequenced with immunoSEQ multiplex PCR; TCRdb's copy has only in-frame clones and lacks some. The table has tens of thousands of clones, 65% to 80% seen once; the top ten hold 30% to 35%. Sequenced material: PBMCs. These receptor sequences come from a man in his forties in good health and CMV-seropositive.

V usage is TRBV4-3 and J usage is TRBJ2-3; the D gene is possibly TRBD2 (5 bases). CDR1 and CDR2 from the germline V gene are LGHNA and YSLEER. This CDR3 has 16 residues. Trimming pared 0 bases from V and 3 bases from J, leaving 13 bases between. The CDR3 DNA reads TGCGCCAGCAGCCAAGAGGCGACTACGGTAACAGATACGCAGTATTTT. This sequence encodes CASSQEATTVTDTQYF.

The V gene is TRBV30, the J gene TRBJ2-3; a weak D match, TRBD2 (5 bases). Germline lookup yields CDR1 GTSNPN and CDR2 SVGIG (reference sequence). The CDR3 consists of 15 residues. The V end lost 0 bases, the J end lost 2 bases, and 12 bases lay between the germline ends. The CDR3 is CAWSVGRVYTDTQYF. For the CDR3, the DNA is TGTGCCTGGAGTGTAGGGCGGGTGTACACAGATACGCAGTATTTT. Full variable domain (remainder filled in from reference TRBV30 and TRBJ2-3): SQTIHQWPATLVQPVGSPLSLECTVEGTSNPNLYWYRQAAGRGLQLLFYSVGIGQISSEVPQNLSASRPQDRQFILSSKKLLLSDSGFYLCAWSVGRVYTDTQYFGPGTRLTVL.

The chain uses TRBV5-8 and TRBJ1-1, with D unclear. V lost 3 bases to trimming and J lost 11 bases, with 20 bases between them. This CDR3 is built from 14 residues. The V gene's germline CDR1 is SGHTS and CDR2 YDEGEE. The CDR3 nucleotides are TGTGCCAGCAGCTCATCACAGACCTCGGAAGTGGCTTTCTTT. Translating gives CASSSSQTSEVAFF.

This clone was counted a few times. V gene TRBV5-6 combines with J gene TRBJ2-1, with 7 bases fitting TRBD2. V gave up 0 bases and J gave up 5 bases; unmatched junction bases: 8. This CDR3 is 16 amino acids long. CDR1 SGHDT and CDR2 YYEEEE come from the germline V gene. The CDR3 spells CASSLERGLRDNEQFF. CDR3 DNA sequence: TGTGCCAGCAGCTTGGAGCGGGGACTTCGAGACAATGAGCAGTTCTTC.

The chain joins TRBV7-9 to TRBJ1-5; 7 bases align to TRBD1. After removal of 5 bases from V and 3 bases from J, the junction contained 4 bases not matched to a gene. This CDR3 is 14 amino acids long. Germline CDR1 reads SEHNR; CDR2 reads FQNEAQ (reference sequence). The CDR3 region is CASSPGTDNQPQHF. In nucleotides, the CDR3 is TGTGCCAGCAGCCCAGGGACAGACAATCAGCCCCAGCATTTT. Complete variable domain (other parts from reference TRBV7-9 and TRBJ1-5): DTGVSQNPRHKITKRGQNVTFRCDPISEHNRLYWYRQTLGQGPEFLTYFQNEAQLEKSRLLSDRFSAERPKGSFSTLEIQRTEQGDSAMYLCASSPGTDNQPQHFGDGTRLSIL.

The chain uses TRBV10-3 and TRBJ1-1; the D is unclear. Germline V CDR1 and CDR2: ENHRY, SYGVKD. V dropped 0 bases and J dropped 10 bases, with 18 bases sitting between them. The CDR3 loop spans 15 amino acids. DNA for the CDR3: TGTGCCATCAGTGAGTCGCAGGCCACGCGCGACGGAGCTTTCTTT. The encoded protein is CAISESQATRDGAFF.

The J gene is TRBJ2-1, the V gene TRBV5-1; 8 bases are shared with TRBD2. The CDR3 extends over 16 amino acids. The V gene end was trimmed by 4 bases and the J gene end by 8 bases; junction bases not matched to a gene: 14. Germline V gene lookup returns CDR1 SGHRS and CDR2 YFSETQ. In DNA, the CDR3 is TGCGCCAGCAGCCTGGCCGGGACTAGTTCAGTCGATGAGCAGTTCTTC. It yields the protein CASSLAGTSSVDEQFF.

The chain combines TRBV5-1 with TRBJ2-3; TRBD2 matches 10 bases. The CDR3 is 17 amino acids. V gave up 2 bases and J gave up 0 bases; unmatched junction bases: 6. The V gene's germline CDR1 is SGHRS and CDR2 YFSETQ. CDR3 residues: CASSLGLAEISTDTQYF. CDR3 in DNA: TGCGCCAGCAGCTTAGGACTAGCGGAGATAAGCACAGATACGCAGTATTTT.

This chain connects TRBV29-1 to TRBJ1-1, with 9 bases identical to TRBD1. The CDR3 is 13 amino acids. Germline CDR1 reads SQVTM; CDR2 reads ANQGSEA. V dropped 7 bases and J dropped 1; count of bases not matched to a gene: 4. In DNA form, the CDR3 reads TGCAGCGCCGCGACAGGGGGGAACACTGAAGCTTTCTTT. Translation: CSAATGGNTEAFF.

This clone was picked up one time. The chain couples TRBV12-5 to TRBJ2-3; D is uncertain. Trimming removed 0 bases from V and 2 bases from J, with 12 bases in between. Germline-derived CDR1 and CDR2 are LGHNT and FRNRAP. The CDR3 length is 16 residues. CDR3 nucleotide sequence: TGTGCTAGTGGTTTGGTAATCTCCAGCGCCACAGATACGCAGTATTTT. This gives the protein CASGLVISSATDTQYF. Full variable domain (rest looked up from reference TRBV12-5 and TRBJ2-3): DARVTQTPRHKVTEMGQEVTMRCQPILGHNTVFWYRQTMMQGLELLAYFRNRAPLDDSGMPKDRFSAEMPDATLATLKIQPSEPRDSAVYFCASGLVISSATDTQYFGPGTRLTVL.

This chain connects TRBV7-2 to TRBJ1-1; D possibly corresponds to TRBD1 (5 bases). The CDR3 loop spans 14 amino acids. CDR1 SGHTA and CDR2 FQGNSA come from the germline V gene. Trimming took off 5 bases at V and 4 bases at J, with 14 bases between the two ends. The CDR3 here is CASSPGPGGTEAFF. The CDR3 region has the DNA TGTGCCAGCAGCCCCGGACCGGGGGGCACTGAAGCTTTCTTT. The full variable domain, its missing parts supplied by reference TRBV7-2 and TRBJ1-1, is GAGVSQSPSNKVTEKGKDVELRCDPISGHTALYWYRQSLGQGLEFLIYFQGNSAPDKSGLPSDRFSAERTGGSVSTLTIQRTQQEDSAVYLCASSPGPGGTEAFFGQGTRLTVV.

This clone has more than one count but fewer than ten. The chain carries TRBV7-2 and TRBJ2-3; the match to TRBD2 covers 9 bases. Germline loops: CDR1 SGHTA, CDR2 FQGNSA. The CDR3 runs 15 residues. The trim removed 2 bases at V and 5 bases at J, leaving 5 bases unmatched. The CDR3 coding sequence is TGTGCCAGCAGCTTAATGGCGGGGGGGCAAGATACGCAGTATTTT. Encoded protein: CASSLMAGGQDTQYF.

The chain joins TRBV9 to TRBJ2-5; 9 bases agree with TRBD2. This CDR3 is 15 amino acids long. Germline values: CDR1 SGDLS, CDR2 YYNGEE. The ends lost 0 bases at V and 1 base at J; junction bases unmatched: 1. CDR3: CASSVGSGGQETQYF. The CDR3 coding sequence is TGTGCCAGCAGCGTAGGTAGCGGGGGCCAAGAGACCCAGTACTTC.

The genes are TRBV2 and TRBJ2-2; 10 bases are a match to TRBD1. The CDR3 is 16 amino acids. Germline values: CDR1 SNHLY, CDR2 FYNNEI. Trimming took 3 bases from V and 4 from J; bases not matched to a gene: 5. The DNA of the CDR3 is TGTGCCAGCAGTGACCAGGGACAGGGGATCACCGGGGAGCTGTTTTTT. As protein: CASSDQGQGITGELFF.